This is a list of T cell receptor beta chains from one sample in a study of blood T cell repertoires in COVID-19. Sequencing used immunoSEQ multiplex PCR; TCRdb keeps in-frame clones, though not all of them. The table has 190,000 or so clones, 82% seen once. The sequenced sample was PBMCs or T cells enriched from blood (not recorded which). All receptors derive from a man aged 40-49 years who had recovered from COVID-19. Each CDR3 is given with its conserved first and last residue. The D gene is left open where the match is weak. Size is omitted from some rows. Given values are once, few, many or a class for expanded clones.

j_call,v_call,d_call,clone_size,cdr3_nt,cdr3_aa
TRBJ2-1,TRBV7-3,-,-,TGTGCCAGCAGCTTAACGTATACGGATGAGCAGTTCTTC,CASSLTYTDEQFF
TRBJ1-2,TRBV7-2,TRBD1,-,TGTGCCAGCAGCTCAGGACAGGGGGATTTACGTTACACCTTC,CASSSGQGDLRYTF
TRBJ2-1,TRBV7-9,TRBD2,few,TGTGCCAGCAGCTTTACTAGCGGGAGATACAATGAGCAGTTCTTC,CASSFTSGRYNEQFF
TRBJ2-3,TRBV4-3,-,-,TGCGCCAGCAGCCAAGTTACCCTTAGGCGGGGAACCCCCACAGATACGCAGTATTTT,CASSQVTLRRGTPTDTQYF
TRBJ2-1,TRBV28,TRBD1,-,TGTGCCAGCAGTTCGTTCACAGGGGCCGTCGATGAGCAGTTCTTC,CASSSFTGAVDEQFF
TRBJ2-2,TRBV7-3,-,once,TGTGCCAGCAGCTTATTTAACGGGGGCACCGGGGAGCTGTTTTTT,CASSLFNGGTGELFF
TRBJ1-2,TRBV5-1,TRBD1,-,TGCGCCAGCAGTCAAACCCTGCAGGGACAGGAAAATGGCTACACCTTC,CASSQTLQGQENGYTF
TRBJ1-2,TRBV5-1,TRBD1,-,TGCGCCAGCAGCCCGGGACAGGCCGGCTATGGCTACACCTTC,CASSPGQAGYGYTF
TRBJ1-1,TRBV9,TRBD1,-,TGTGCCAGCAGCGTAGACTCTCAGGGGGCGGTCGCTTTCTTT,CASSVDSQGAVAFF
TRBJ2-1,TRBV30,-,-,TGTGCCTGGAGTGTACGAGCCAGGAACAATGAGCAGTTCTTC,CAWSVRARNNEQFF